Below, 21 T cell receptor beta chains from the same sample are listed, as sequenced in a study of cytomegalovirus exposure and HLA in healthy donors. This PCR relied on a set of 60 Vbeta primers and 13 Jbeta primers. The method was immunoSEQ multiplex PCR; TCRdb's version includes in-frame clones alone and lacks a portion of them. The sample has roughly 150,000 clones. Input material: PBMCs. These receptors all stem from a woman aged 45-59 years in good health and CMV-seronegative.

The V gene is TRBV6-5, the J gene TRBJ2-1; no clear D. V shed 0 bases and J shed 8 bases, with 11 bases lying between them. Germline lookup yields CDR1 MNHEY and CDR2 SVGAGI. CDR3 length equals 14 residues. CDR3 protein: CASSYSSRSHEQFF. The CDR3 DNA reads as TGTGCCAGCAGTTACTCTTCCCGGTCCCATGAGCAGTTCTTC.

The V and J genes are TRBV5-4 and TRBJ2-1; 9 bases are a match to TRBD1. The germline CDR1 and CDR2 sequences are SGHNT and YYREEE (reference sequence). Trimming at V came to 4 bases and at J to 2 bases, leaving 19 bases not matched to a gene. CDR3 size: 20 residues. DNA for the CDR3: TGTGCCAGCAGCCCGGAGGGACAGGGTTTTAGTACTGCGACCTACAATGAGCAGTTCTTC. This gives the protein CASSPEGQGFSTATYNEQFF.

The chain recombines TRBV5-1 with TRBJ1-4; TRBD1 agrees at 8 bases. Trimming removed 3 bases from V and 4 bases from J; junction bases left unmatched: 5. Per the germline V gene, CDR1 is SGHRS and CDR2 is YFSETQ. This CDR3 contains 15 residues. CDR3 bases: TGCGCCAGCAGCTCCCCAGGACAGGGTAATGAAAAACTGTTTTTT. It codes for CASSSPGQGNEKLFF. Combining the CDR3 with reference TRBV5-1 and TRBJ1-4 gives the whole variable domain KAGVTQTPRYLIKTRGQQVTLSCSPISGHRSVSWYQQTPGQGLQFLFEYFSETQRNKGNFPGRFSGRQFSNSRSEMNVSTLELGDSALYLCASSSPGQGNEKLFFGSGTQLSVL.

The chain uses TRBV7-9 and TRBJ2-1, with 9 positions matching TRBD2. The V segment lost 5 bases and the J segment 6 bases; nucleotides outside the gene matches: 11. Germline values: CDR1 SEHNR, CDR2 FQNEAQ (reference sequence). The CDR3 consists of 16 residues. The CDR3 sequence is CASSPIAGAVFNEQFF. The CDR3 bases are TGTGCCAGCAGCCCGATAGCGGGAGCGGTTTTCAATGAGCAGTTCTTC.

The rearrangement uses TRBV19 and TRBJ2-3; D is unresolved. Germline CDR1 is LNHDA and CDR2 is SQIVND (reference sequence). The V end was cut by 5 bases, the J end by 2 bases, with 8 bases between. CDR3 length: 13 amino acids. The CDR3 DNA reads TGTGCCAGTAGTCCCGCGGTCACAGATACGCAGTATTTT. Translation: CASSPAVTDTQYF.

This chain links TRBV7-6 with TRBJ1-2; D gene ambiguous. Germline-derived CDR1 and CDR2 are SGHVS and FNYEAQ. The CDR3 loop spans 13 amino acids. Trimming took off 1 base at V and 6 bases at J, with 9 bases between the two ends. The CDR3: CASSLGQVDGYTF. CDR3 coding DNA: TGTGCCAGCAGCTTAGGGCAGGTCGATGGCTACACCTTC. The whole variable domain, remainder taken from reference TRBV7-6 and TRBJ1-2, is GAGVSQSPRYKVTKRGQDVALRCDPISGHVSLYWYRQALGQGPEFLTYFNYEAQQDKSGLPNDRFSAERPEGSISTLTIQRTEQRDSAMYRCASSLGQVDGYTFGSGTRLTVV.

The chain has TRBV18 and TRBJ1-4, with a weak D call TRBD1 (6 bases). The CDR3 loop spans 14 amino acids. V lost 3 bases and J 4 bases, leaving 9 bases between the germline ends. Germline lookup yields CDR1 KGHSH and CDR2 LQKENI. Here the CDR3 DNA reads TGTGCCAGCTCACCCGGGACAAGTAATGAAAAACTGTTTTTT. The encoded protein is CASSPGTSNEKLFF.

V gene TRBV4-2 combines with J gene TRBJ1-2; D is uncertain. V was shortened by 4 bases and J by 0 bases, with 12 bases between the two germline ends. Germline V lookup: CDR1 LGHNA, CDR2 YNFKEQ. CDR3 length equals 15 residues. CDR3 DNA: TGTGCCAGCAGCCTCGGACTACAAGCTAACTATGGCTACACCTTC. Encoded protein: CASSLGLQANYGYTF.

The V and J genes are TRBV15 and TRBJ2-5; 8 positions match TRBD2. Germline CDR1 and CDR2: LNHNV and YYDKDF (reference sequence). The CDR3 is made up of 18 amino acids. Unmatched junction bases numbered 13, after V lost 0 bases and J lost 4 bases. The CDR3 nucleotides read TGTGCCACCAGCAGAGATTCGCGCGTCGGGAGGGGAGGAGAGACCCAGTACTTC. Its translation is CATSRDSRVGRGGETQYF.

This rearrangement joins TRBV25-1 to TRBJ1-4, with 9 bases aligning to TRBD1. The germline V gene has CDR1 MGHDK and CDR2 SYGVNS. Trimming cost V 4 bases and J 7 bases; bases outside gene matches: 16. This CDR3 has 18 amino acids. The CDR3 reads CASSAGLSPGTGIEKLFF. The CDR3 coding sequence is TGTGCCAGCAGTGCCGGGCTTTCCCCCGGGACAGGGATTGAAAAACTGTTTTTT.

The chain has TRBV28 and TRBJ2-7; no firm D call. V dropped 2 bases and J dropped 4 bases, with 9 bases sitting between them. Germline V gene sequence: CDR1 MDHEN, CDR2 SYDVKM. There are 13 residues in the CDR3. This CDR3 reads CASSLAALYEQYF. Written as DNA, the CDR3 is TGTGCCAGCAGTTTAGCGGCTCTATACGAGCAGTACTTC.

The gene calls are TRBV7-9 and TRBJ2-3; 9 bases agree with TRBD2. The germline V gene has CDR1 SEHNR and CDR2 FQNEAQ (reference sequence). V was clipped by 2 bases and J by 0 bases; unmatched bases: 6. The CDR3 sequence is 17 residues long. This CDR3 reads CASSLTGGGASTDTQYF. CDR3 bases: TGTGCCAGCAGCTTAACAGGCGGGGGGGCTAGCACAGATACGCAGTATTTT.

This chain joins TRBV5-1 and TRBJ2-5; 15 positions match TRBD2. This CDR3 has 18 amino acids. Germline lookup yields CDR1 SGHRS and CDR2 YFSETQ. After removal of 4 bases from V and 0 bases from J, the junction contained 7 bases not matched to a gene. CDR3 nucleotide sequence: TGCGCCAGCAGCGCAAGGACTAGCGGGGGGGGATACCAAGAGACCCAGTACTTC. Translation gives CASSARTSGGGYQETQYF.

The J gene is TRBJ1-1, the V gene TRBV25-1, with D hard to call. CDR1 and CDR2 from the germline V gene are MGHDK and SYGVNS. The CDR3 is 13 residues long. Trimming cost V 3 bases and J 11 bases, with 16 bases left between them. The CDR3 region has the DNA TGTGCCAGCAGTGAGGCCGGCCGGAGAGGGGCTTTCTTT. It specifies CASSEAGRRGAFF.

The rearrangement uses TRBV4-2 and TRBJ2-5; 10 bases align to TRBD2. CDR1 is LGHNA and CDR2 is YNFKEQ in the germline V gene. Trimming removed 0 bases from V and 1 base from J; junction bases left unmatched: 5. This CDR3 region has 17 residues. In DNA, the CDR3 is TGTGCCAGCAGCCAAGAGTTTAGCGGGGGGCTCCAAGAGACCCAGTACTTC. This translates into CASSQEFSGGLQETQYF.

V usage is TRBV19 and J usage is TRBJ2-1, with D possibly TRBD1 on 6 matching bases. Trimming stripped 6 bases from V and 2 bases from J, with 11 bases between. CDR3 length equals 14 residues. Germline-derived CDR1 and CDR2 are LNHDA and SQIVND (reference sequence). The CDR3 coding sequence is TGTGCCAGTAGGAAGGGGGAGACCTACAATGAGCAGTTCTTC. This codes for CASRKGETYNEQFF.

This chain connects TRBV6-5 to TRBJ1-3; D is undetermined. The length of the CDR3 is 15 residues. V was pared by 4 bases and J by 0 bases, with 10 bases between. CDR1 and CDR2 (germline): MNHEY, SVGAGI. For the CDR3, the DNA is TGTGCCAGCAGTTCCTTACTAGGCTCTGGAAACACCATATATTTT. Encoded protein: CASSSLLGSGNTIYF.

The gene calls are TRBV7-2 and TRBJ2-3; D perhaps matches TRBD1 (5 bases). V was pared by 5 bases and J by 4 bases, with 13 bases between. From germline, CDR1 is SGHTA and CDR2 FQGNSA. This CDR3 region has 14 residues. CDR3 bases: TGTGCCAGCAGCCCCAACGGACAACCAGATACGCAGTATTTT. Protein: CASSPNGQPDTQYF.

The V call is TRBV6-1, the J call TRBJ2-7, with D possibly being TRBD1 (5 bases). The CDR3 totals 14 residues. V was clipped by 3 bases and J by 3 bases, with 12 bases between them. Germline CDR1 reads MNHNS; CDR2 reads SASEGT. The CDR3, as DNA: TGTGCCAGCAGTGACCAGAGAAGGGGCTACGAGCAGTACTTC. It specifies CASSDQRRGYEQYF.

In nucleotides, the CDR3 is TGTGCCAGCAGTTCGGGGCCTGTGGTGGGGGGATACGAGCAGTACTTC. It specifies CASSSGPVVGGYEQYF. The chain employs TRBV6-5 and TRBJ2-7; D possibly corresponds to TRBD2 (6 bases). The CDR3 is 16 residues long. Trimming cost V 4 bases and J 4 bases, with 20 bases left between them. Germline V gives CDR1 MNHEY, CDR2 SVGAGI.

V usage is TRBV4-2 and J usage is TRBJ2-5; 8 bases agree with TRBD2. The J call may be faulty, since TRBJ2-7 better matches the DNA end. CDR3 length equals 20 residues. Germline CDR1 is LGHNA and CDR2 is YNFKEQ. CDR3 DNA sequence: TGTGCCAGCAGCCAAGATAGTGTCCCATCCGGTCCGGGAGGGGGCTACGAGCAGTACTTC. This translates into CASSQDSVPSGPGGGYEQYF.